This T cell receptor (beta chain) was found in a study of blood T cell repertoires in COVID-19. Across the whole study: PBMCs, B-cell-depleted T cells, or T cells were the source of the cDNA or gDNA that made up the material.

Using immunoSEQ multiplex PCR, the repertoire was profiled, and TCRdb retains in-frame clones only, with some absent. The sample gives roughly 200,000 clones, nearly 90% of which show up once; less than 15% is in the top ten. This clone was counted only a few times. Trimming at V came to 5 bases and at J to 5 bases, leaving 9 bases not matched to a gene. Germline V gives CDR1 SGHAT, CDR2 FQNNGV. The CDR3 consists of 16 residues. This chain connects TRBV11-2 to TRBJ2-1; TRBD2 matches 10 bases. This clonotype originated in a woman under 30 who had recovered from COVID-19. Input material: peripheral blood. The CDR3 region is CASSQPLAGAHNEQFF. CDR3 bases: TGTGCCAGCAGCCAACCCCTAGCGGGAGCCCACAATGAGCAGTTCTTC.